These 23 T cell receptor beta chains came from one sample sequenced in a study of patients and donors after allogeneic stem cell transplantation. TCRdb ran MiXCR on the RT-PCR reads and lists one entry per CDR3 protein. This table holds more than 850,000 distinct CDR3 sequences, about a sixth found once. The source material was blood, either unsorted or a sorted T cell fraction (not recorded which). The source of these receptors is a human donor who was either an allogeneic HSCT recipient or a stem cell or donor lymphocyte infusion donor (not recorded which). It is not recorded whose cells these are; they may come from a transplant donor.

The chain recombines TRBV10-3 with TRBJ2-6; D is unclear. Germline loops: CDR1 ENHRY, CDR2 SYGVKD. V was clipped by 8 bases and J by 4 bases, with 21 bases between them. This CDR3 is 17 amino acids long. The CDR3 DNA sequence: TGTGCCATCCAAGGGCAGCATACTACCGGAGGGGCCAACGTCCTGACTTTC. Encoded protein: CAIQGQHTTGGANVLTF.

The rearrangement joins TRBV6-5 to TRBJ2-7; 8 bases match TRBD1. The CDR3 covers 14 residues. V shed 4 bases and J 3 bases; nucleotides not matched to a gene: 5. The germline gives CDR1 MNHEY, CDR2 SVGAGI. Here the CDR3 DNA reads TGTGCCAGCAGTTCCCGGACAGGGATCTACGAGCAGTACTTC. Its translation: CASSSRTGIYEQYF.

The chain links TRBV9 to TRBJ2-7, with D maybe TRBD1 (6 bases). V lost 0 bases to trimming and J lost 2 bases, with 9 bases between them. The CDR3 has 14 residues. Germline V gene lookup returns CDR1 SGDLS and CDR2 YYNGEE. DNA of the CDR3: TGTGCCAGCAGCGTAGGAGGGACACCCTACGAGCAGTACTTC. Translating it yields CASSVGGTPYEQYF.

This clonotype was detected many times. This rearrangement joins TRBV9 to TRBJ2-1; 10 bases align to TRBD2. The V segment lost 4 bases and the J segment 0 bases; nucleotides outside the gene matches: 1. In germline, CDR1 is SGDLS, CDR2 YYNGEE. The CDR3 runs 15 residues. The chain's CDR3 is CASSPSGSSYNEQFF. In DNA, the CDR3 is TGTGCCAGCAGCCCTAGCGGGAGCTCCTACAATGAGCAGTTCTTC. The full variable domain, with the rest looked up from reference TRBV9 and TRBJ2-1, is DSGVTQTPKHLITATGQRVTLRCSPRSGDLSVYWYQQSLDQGLQFLIQYYNGEERAKGNILERFSAQQFPDLHSELNLSSLELGDSALYFCASSPSGSSYNEQFFGPGTRLTVL.

The chain has TRBV6-1 and TRBJ1-3, with D maybe TRBD1 (5 bases). The CDR3 is 17 residues long. From germline, CDR1 is MNHNS and CDR2 SASEGT. The V and J ends lost 1 base and 1 base respectively, with 14 bases between them. The CDR3 is CASSEGGGAKSGNTIYF. The CDR3, as DNA: TGTGCCAGCAGTGAAGGTGGAGGGGCGAAGTCTGGAAACACCATATATTTT.

This chain joins TRBV6-2 or TRBV6-3 and TRBJ2-2; 11 nucleotides line up with TRBD2. V was pared by 6 bases and J by 5 bases, with 8 bases of the junction left unmatched. Germline V CDR1 and CDR2: MNHEY, SVGEGT. CDR3 length equals 16 residues. In DNA, the CDR3 is TGTGCCAGCAGCCCTGCTTGGACTAGCGGGACCGGGGAGCTGTTTTTT. Protein: CASSPAWTSGTGELFF.

This clonotype was detected only a few times. The chain has TRBV18 and TRBJ2-1, with no clear D. V was clipped by 6 bases and J by 5 bases, with 14 bases between them. Germline-derived CDR1 and CDR2 are KGHSH and LQKENI. The CDR3 extends over 14 amino acids. In nucleotides, the CDR3 is TGTGCCAGCTCCCTCAAGGACCAAAACAATGAGCAGTTCTTC. It specifies CASSLKDQNNEQFF.

The rearrangement links TRBV20-1 to TRBJ1-4; D remains ambiguous. Germline lookup yields CDR1 DFQATT and CDR2 SNEGSKA (reference sequence). The CDR3 totals 19 residues. V shed 0 bases and J shed 1 base, with 21 bases lying between them. The CDR3 spells CSARDLGIWAGGTNEKLFF. As DNA, the CDR3 is TGCAGTGCTAGAGACCTGGGCATCTGGGCAGGTGGAACTAATGAAAAACTGTTTTTT.

The chain couples TRBV12-3 or TRBV12-4 to TRBJ1-5, with D possibly TRBD1 on 6 matching bases. This CDR3 has 16 residues. Trimming shortened V by 6 bases and J by 0 bases, and 15 bases separated the two germline ends. CDR3 in amino acids: CASSSGTTYSNQPQHF. In DNA, the CDR3 is TGTGCCAGCAGCTCAGGGACAACTTATAGCAATCAGCCCCAGCATTTT.

This clonotype has just a few counts. The chain is built from TRBV12-3 or TRBV12-4 and TRBJ2-1; 7 bases map to TRBD1. This CDR3 spans 16 amino acids. V gave up 5 bases and J gave up 0 bases; unmatched junction bases: 7. CDR3 protein: CASSPTGQISYNEQFF. For the CDR3, the DNA is TGTGCCAGCAGTCCAACGGGACAGATCTCCTACAATGAGCAGTTCTTC.

This clonotype was found a few times. The gene calls are TRBV12-3 or TRBV12-4 and TRBJ1-2, with D perhaps matching TRBD1 (5 bases). This CDR3 contains 14 residues. V shed 5 bases and J shed 1 base, with 11 bases lying between them. The CDR3 bases are TGTGCCAGCAGTCTCCTCAGGGATAACTATGGCTACACCTTC. It translates to CASSLLRDNYGYTF.

This clonotype was seen a few times. The chain recombines TRBV24-1 with TRBJ2-3; D perhaps matches TRBD2 (6 bases). Germline V gene lookup returns CDR1 KGHDR and CDR2 SFDVKD. The V and J ends lost 5 bases and 2 bases respectively, with 13 bases between them. CDR3 length: 15 residues. The CDR3 nucleotides are TGTGCCACCAGTGGAGGAGGGATTACCACAGATACGCAGTATTTT. It specifies CATSGGGITTDTQYF.

The CDR3 region has the DNA TGTGCCAGCAGCTTAACCAGGACGACCGGGGAGCTGTTTTTT. This encodes CASSLTRTTGELFF. The chain is built from TRBV7-2 and TRBJ2-2; D gene ambiguous. This CDR3 has 14 residues. From germline, CDR1 is SGHTA and CDR2 FQGNSA. V lost 2 bases and J 5 bases, leaving 9 bases between the germline ends.

This clonotype was counted a few times. The CDR3 nucleotides read TGTGCCAGCAGTACCGACAGCGCCGTACTCTACGAGCAGTACTTC. It translates to CASSTDSAVLYEQYF. The genes are TRBV6-1 and TRBJ2-7; possible D gene TRBD1, 5 bases. V dropped 5 bases and J dropped 3 bases, with 17 bases sitting between them. Germline CDR1 and CDR2: MNHNS and SASEGT. The CDR3 sequence is 15 residues long.

This clonotype has ten or more counts. The germline gene is not matched at one end of the junction; a read error may be the cause. This rearrangement joins TRBV12-3 or TRBV12-4 to TRBJ2-7; 8 bases fit TRBD2. The CDR3 is 14 residues long. CDR3 loop: CASSYRTSSHEQYF. The CDR3 region has the DNA TGTGCCAGCAGCTACCGGACTAGCTCCCACGAGCAGTACTTC.

The genes are TRBV20-1 and TRBJ1-1; D might be TRBD1 (5 bases). CDR3 length: 14 amino acids. From germline, CDR1 is DFQATT and CDR2 SNEGSKA (reference sequence). V lost 3 bases to trimming and J lost 0 bases, with 11 bases between them. The CDR3 DNA follows: TGCAGTGCTAGGAGGACACTGTTGAACACTGAAGCTTTCTTT. Protein: CSARRTLLNTEAFF.

This sequence joins TRBV12-3 or TRBV12-4 and TRBJ1-2; D unclear. The CDR3 extends over 14 amino acids. V lost 1 base and J lost 0, with 6 bases in between. CDR3: CASSLGATNYGYTF. The CDR3 nucleotides read TGTGCCAGCAGTTTAGGGGCCACTAACTATGGCTACACCTTC.

The CDR3 DNA sequence: TGCAGCGTTAATGGCGGTTACGAGCAGTACTTC. Translation gives CSVNGGYEQYF. V gene TRBV29-1 combines with J gene TRBJ2-7; D is unclear. The CDR3 runs to 11 residues. Looked up from germline, CDR1 is SQVTM and CDR2 is ANQGSEA. V lost 5 bases and J 4 bases, leaving 9 bases between the germline ends.

The J gene is TRBJ1-3, the V gene TRBV20-1, with D possibly matching TRBD1 (5 bases). V was clipped by 2 bases and J by 3 bases, with 11 bases between them. CDR1 and CDR2 (germline): DFQATT, SNEGSKA (reference sequence). The CDR3 totals 14 residues. DNA of the CDR3: TGCAGTGCTAGATGGGGCGGTAATGGAAACACCATATATTTT. This sequence encodes CSARWGGNGNTIYF.

Only a few counts were recorded for this clonotype. The V call is TRBV3-1, the J call TRBJ2-7, with TRBD2 matching 15 bases. After removal of 4 bases from V and 2 bases from J, the junction contained 6 bases not matched to a gene. CDR1 and CDR2 (germline): LGHDT, YNNKEL (reference sequence). The CDR3 has 17 amino acids. The DNA for the CDR3 is TGTGCCAGCAGCCCCACGGGACTAGCGGGAGGAACCTACGAGCAGTACTTC. It specifies CASSPTGLAGGTYEQYF.

The chain recombines TRBV20-1 with TRBJ2-1; the match to TRBD2 covers 10 bases. CDR1 is DFQATT, CDR2 SNEGSKA, per germline (reference sequence). CDR3 size: 15 residues. J lost 8 bases, V lost 0 bases, and 7 bases had no gene match. In DNA form, the CDR3 reads TGCAGTGCTAGAGACGCTAGCGGGGGCAGAGATGAGCAGTTCTTC. Amino acid sequence: CSARDASGGRDEQFF.

The table lists this clonotype with a few counts. In DNA, the CDR3 is TGTGCCACCAGTTATACCGGGGAGCTGTTTTTT. Its protein product is CATSYTGELFF. This chain links TRBV24-1 with TRBJ2-2; no firm D call. Trimming left V 6 bases short and J 5 bases short, with 3 bases between. Looked up from germline, CDR1 is KGHDR and CDR2 is SFDVKD. The CDR3 is 11 amino acids.

DNA of the CDR3: TGTGCCAGCAGTTTAGTCCGCGCGGGGGCTGGCACTGAAGCTTTCTTT. This gives the protein CASSLVRAGAGTEAFF. The V gene is TRBV27, the J gene TRBJ1-1; TRBD1 is a possible D gene (6 bases). Trimming cost V 2 bases and J 4 bases, with 17 bases left between them. Germline assignment: CDR1 MNHEY and CDR2 SMNVEV (reference sequence). The CDR3 has 16 residues.